What follows are 25 T cell receptor beta chains derived from one specimen sequenced in a study of shared clonotypes between healthy human individuals. Clones were sequenced by immunoSEQ multiplex PCR, and TCRdb holds only the in-frame ones, with some missing. The table lists some 2.4 million clones, roughly 93% of them singletons, with approximately 0.37% in the top ten. Sequenced material: naive CD4+ T cells from PBMCs. Stated subset: CD45RA+ positively selected. These receptors all stem from a man aged 18 to 30 in good health. Some clones in this sample may be carry-over from other donors' samples.

The genes are TRBV4-1 and TRBJ2-3, with a possible D match to TRBD1 (6 bases). Germline CDR1 is MGHRA and CDR2 is YSYEKL. V was clipped by 0 bases and J by 7 bases, with 17 bases between them. CDR3 length: 16 residues. CDR3 residues: CASSQEGQGSKHTQYF. The CDR3 region has the DNA TGCGCCAGCAGCCAAGAAGGTCAGGGGTCCAAGCATACGCAGTATTTT.

The chain combines TRBV7-2 with TRBJ2-7; 8 nucleotides match TRBD1. The CDR3 sequence is 13 residues long. V gave up 4 bases and J gave up 6 bases; unmatched junction bases: 5. Per germline, CDR1 SGHTA and CDR2 FQGNSA. CDR3 region: CASSSRQGSEQYF. The CDR3 nucleotides read TGTGCCAGCAGCTCTAGACAGGGGAGCGAGCAGTACTTC.

This sequence joins TRBV10-3 and TRBJ1-1; 11 nucleotides match TRBD1. Germline CDR1 reads ENHRY; CDR2 reads SYGVKD. The junction had 3 bases not matched to a gene; V was cut back by 4 bases and J by 5 bases. The CDR3 totals 14 residues. This CDR3 reads CAISGRDRGTEAFF. The CDR3 DNA reads TGTGCCATCAGTGGACGGGACAGGGGGACTGAAGCTTTCTTT.

The chain links TRBV6-5 to TRBJ1-1; possible D gene TRBD1, 6 bases. Trimming left V 6 bases short and J 0 bases short, with 11 bases between. Germline V gene sequence: CDR1 MNHEY, CDR2 SVGAGI. CDR3 length: 14 amino acids. Here the CDR3 reads CASRRTAVNTEAFF. Here the CDR3 DNA reads TGTGCCAGCAGGAGGACAGCCGTGAACACTGAAGCTTTCTTT.

This chain's CDR3 is CASVGPGTKNIQYF. CDR3 bases: TGTGCCAGCGTGGGGCCAGGGACAAAAAACATTCAGTACTTC. V gene TRBV28 combines with J gene TRBJ2-4; TRBD1 might be the D (6 bases). Looked up from germline, CDR1 is MDHEN and CDR2 is SYDVKM. V lost 8 bases to trimming and J lost 4 bases, with 15 bases between them. This CDR3 contains 14 residues.

J is TRBJ1-2 and V is TRBV7-9; tentatively, D is TRBD1 (6 bases). Germline-derived CDR1 and CDR2 are SEHNR and FQNEAQ (reference sequence). The V end was cut by 4 bases, the J end by 4 bases, with 16 bases between. The CDR3 loop spans 15 amino acids. The CDR3 sequence: CASSSSPGTSYGYTF. CDR3 DNA: TGTGCCAGCAGCTCATCGCCCGGGACAAGCTATGGCTACACCTTC.

The chain is built from TRBV6-5 and TRBJ2-5; D might be TRBD1 or TRBD2, each matching 5 bases. Trimming shortened V by 3 bases and J by 6 bases, and 11 bases separated the two germline ends. The CDR3 contains 13 residues. CDR1 MNHEY and CDR2 SVGAGI come from the germline V gene. The CDR3 reads CASSYSGAQTQYF. DNA for the CDR3: TGTGCCAGCAGTTATTCCGGGGCGCAGACCCAGTACTTC.

V and J are TRBV18 and TRBJ1-1; 8 positions agree with TRBD1. J was trimmed by 4 bases and V by 1 base; bases with no gene match: 2. Germline loops: CDR1 KGHSH, CDR2 LQKENI. This CDR3 spans 14 amino acids. CDR3 residues: CASSPQGTGTEAFF. The DNA for the CDR3 is TGTGCCAGCTCACCACAGGGGACAGGCACTGAAGCTTTCTTT.

The chain recombines TRBV5-5 with TRBJ2-3; TRBD2 is a possible D gene (6 bases). The CDR3 totals 15 residues. CDR1 and CDR2 (germline): SGHKS, YYEKEE (reference sequence). Trimming removed 0 bases at V and 3 bases at J, with 11 bases between. The CDR3 reads CASSLALGRTDTQYF. The CDR3 nucleotides read TGTGCCAGCAGCTTGGCCTTGGGGAGGACAGATACGCAGTATTTT.

This clone appeared a few times. Other DNA sequences in the same sample also yield this CDR3. The chain is built from TRBV14 and TRBJ1-1; no clear D gene. Germline V CDR1 and CDR2: SGHDN, FVKESK. CDR3 size: 13 residues. Trimming shortened V by 5 bases and J by 0 bases, and 7 bases separated the two germline ends. This chain's CDR3 is CASSASLNTEAFF. The CDR3, as DNA: TGTGCCAGCAGCGCCTCACTGAACACTGAAGCTTTCTTT.

The V and J genes are TRBV5-4 and TRBJ2-1; D may be TRBD2 (6 bases). Germline loops: CDR1 SGHNT, CDR2 YYREEE (reference sequence). V was cut by 4 bases and J by 0 bases, with 11 bases left in between. The CDR3 covers 15 residues. CDR3 bases: TGTGCCAGCAGCGCACCTAGCGACTCCTACAATGAGCAGTTCTTC. Its protein product is CASSAPSDSYNEQFF.

J is TRBJ2-4 and V is TRBV5-1; 7 bases are a match to TRBD1. V dropped 8 bases and J dropped 8; count of bases not matched to a gene: 13. The length of the CDR3 is 14 residues. Germline V gene sequence: CDR1 SGHRS, CDR2 YFSETQ. Here the CDR3 reads CASSKPGGLDIQYF. DNA of the CDR3: TGCGCCAGTTCCAAGCCAGGGGGTTTGGACATTCAGTACTTC.

The rearrangement joins TRBV28 to TRBJ1-5, with TRBD1 as a possible D gene (5 bases). V was trimmed by 3 bases and J by 11 bases, leaving 14 bases between them. The CDR3 is 13 amino acids. The germline CDR1 and CDR2 sequences are MDHEN and SYDVKM. This CDR3 is CASSLSKQGTQHF. The CDR3 coding sequence is TGTGCCAGCAGTTTGAGTAAGCAGGGAACCCAGCATTTT.

V is TRBV7-9 and J is TRBJ2-5; no firm D call. The germline V gene has CDR1 SEHNR and CDR2 FQNEAQ (reference sequence). Trimming left V 5 bases short and J 2 bases short, with 12 bases between. This CDR3 is 14 amino acids long. The CDR3 region has the DNA TGTGCCAGCAGCCACTTTGGAGAACAAGAGACCCAGTACTTC. Translating it yields CASSHFGEQETQYF. The full variable domain, with the rest looked up from reference TRBV7-9 and TRBJ2-5, is DTGVSQNPRHKITKRGQNVTFRCDPISEHNRLYWYRQTLGQGPEFLTYFQNEAQLEKSRLLSDRFSAERPKGSFSTLEIQRTEQGDSAMYLCASSHFGEQETQYFGPGTRLLVL.

This chain uses TRBV7-2 with TRBJ2-7; the match to TRBD1 covers 9 bases. The trim removed 4 bases at V and 4 bases at J, leaving 8 bases unmatched. This CDR3 comprises 15 residues. In germline, CDR1 is SGHTA, CDR2 FQGNSA. The CDR3 sequence: CASSSRQGGWYEQYF. CDR3 DNA sequence: TGTGCCAGCAGCTCCCGACAGGGGGGTTGGTACGAGCAGTACTTC.

The gene calls are TRBV7-3 and TRBJ2-7; D unresolved. With 1 base removed from V and 3 bases from J, the gap between germline ends came to 16 bases. The CDR3 is 16 amino acids. CDR1 and CDR2 (germline): SGHTA, FQGTGA. The CDR3 sequence: CASSLMPYAEVYEQYF. Written as DNA, the CDR3 is TGTGCCAGCAGCTTAATGCCCTACGCAGAAGTCTACGAGCAGTACTTC.

In regard to this clone: This same CDR3 is encoded by further DNA sequences in the sample. The V gene is TRBV5-4, the J gene TRBJ2-5; 7 bases are shared with TRBD2. CDR3 length: 13 amino acids. V shed 0 bases, J shed 4 bases, and the junction held 0 bases outside the gene matches. Germline V CDR1 and CDR2: SGHNT, YYREEE (reference sequence). In nucleotides, the CDR3 is TGTGCCAGCAGCTTGGCGGGGGGAGAGACCCAGTACTTC. Protein product: CASSLAGGETQYF.

This chain connects TRBV5-4 to TRBJ2-2; 15 bases line up with TRBD2. Germline values: CDR1 SGHNT, CDR2 YYREEE (reference sequence). CDR3 length equals 19 residues. Unmatched junction bases numbered 14, after V lost 3 bases and J lost 8 bases. In DNA form, the CDR3 reads TGTGCCAGCAGCTCCAGGCGGACTAGCGGGAGGGAATCAACTGGGGAGCTGTTTTTT. This sequence encodes CASSSRRTSGRESTGELFF. Complete variable domain (other parts from reference TRBV5-4 and TRBJ2-2): ETGVTQSPTHLIKTRGQQVTLRCSSQSGHNTVSWYQQALGQGPQFIFQYYREEENGRGNFPPRFSGLQFPNYSSELNVNALELDDSALYLCASSSRRTSGRESTGELFFGEGSRLTVL.

This chain uses TRBV6-5 with TRBJ1-2, with 7 bases matching TRBD1. V lost 3 bases and J lost 8; bases outside the gene matches: 9. CDR3 size: 14 residues. Germline CDR1 reads MNHEY; CDR2 reads SVGAGI. CDR3 in DNA: TGTGCCAGCAGTTATCGACAGGGAAGTAGGGGCTACACCTTC. It codes for CASSYRQGSRGYTF.

The chain couples TRBV5-1 to TRBJ2-3; no firm D call. The CDR3 is 13 residues long. CDR1 SGHRS and CDR2 YFSETQ come from the germline V gene. The germline V and J ends were trimmed by 0 bases and 6 bases, with 8 bases remaining between them. CDR3 protein: CASSLDSGDTQYF. CDR3 nucleotides: TGCGCCAGCAGCTTGGATTCTGGGGATACGCAGTATTTT.

The chain couples TRBV4-1 to TRBJ2-1, with TRBD2 matching over 10 bases. Germline V gene lookup returns CDR1 MGHRA and CDR2 YSYEKL. This CDR3 is 15 amino acids long. The ends lost 3 bases at V and 15 bases at J; junction bases unmatched: 14. For the CDR3, the DNA is TGCGCCAGCAGCCAGCCGACTAGCGGGTATTCTTCCCCGTTCTTC. It is translated as CASSQPTSGYSSPFF.

This rearrangement joins TRBV30 to TRBJ2-5; perhaps TRBD1 as D (7 bases). Germline V gene sequence: CDR1 GTSNPN, CDR2 SVGIG (reference sequence). V lost 0 bases, J lost 7 bases, and 15 bases lay in between. CDR3 length equals 14 residues. The CDR3 DNA is TGTGCCTGGAGTGTGGACACCCAGGGGGGGACCCAGTACTTC. Its translation is CAWSVDTQGGTQYF.

This chain links TRBV7-9 with TRBJ1-5; TRBD1 aligns across 8 bases. The CDR3 loop spans 15 amino acids. With 6 bases clipped from V and 3 bases from J, the junction kept 7 bases outside the gene matches. Germline CDR1 and CDR2: SEHNR and FQNEAQ (reference sequence). The DNA of the CDR3 is TGTGCCAGCAGAGGGGGACAGGAAATCAATCAGCCCCAGCATTTT. Protein sequence: CASRGGQEINQPQHF.

The genes are TRBV11-2 and TRBJ2-7; a possible D gene is TRBD1 (5 bases). Germline CDR1 and CDR2: SGHAT and FQNNGV. The CDR3 is made up of 14 amino acids. The V end was cut by 6 bases, the J end by 1 base, with 13 bases between. In DNA, the CDR3 is TGTGCCAGCAGACCAGACAGTAAGTCCTACGAGCAGTACTTC. The encoded protein is CASRPDSKSYEQYF.

As regards this clone: Other DNA sequences within the sample encode an identical CDR3. The chain has TRBV11-2 and TRBJ2-5; D ambiguous. This CDR3 has 11 residues. The V end was cut by 6 bases, the J end by 5 bases, with 7 bases between. Germline-derived CDR1 and CDR2 are SGHAT and FQNNGV. The CDR3 region has the DNA TGTGCCAGCAGTCAAGGGGAGACCCAGTACTTC. Amino acids: CASSQGETQYF.